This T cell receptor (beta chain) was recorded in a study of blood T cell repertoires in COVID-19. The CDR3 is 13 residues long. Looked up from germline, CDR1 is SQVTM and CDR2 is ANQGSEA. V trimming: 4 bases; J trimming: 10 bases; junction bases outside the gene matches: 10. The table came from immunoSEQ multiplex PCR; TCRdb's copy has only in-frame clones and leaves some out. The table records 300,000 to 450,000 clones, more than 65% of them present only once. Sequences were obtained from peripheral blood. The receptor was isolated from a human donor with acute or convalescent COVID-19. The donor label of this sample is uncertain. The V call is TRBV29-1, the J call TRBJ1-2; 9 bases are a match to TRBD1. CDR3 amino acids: CSVVPGTGNDYTF. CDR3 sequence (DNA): TGCAGCGTTGTCCCCGGGACAGGGAACGACTACACCTTC.